The present entry profiles one TCR beta chain with its context. Its antigen is unknown. The CDR3 is made up of 15 amino acids. After removal of 7 bases from V and 6 bases from J, the junction contained 10 bases not matched to a gene. Germline loops: CDR1 MNHEY, CDR2 SVGAGI. These data originate in a study of CD4 T cell repertoires in COVID-19. Regarding the study as a whole: Several top expanded SARS-CoV-2-reactive clonotypes were shared by two or three memory subsets. SARS-CoV and/or HKU1 spike cultures shared between roughly 7 and 26% of SARS-CoV-2 clonotypes.

Here immunoSEQ multiplex PCR was the method, and the copy in TCRdb shows in-frame clones only, minus some. The sample lists 65,000 to 95,000 clones; 83% were seen once. These patients had recovered from COVID-19 ranging mild to severe. Sequencing was done directly on freshly isolated, uncultured memory T cells. Sequencing used CD4+ T cells from peripheral blood, obtained after recovery from COVID-19. The chain employs TRBV6-5 and TRBJ1-5; 9 bases line up with TRBD1. This clonotype was sampled from a human donor who had COVID-19. The DNA for the CDR3 is TGTGCCAGCACCCAAGGGGGGACAGGGTTTCAGCCCCAGCATTTT. It specifies CASTQGGTGFQPQHF.